The 6 T cell receptor beta chains below all came from one sample that was sequenced in a study of early T cells in non-severe SARS-CoV-2 infection. TCRdb used MiXCR to reprocess the 5' RACE reads, holding one entry per CDR3 protein. Of around 80,000 distinct CDR3 sequences listed, roughly an eighth are singletons. The specimen was whole blood. The receptors here all came from an adult who was a healthcare worker with PCR-confirmed SARS-CoV-2 infection or an uninfected control (not recorded which).

The chain links TRBV29-1 to TRBJ2-2; D not certain. Deletions cut 8 bases from V and 5 bases from J, with 12 bases between. The V gene's germline CDR1 is SQVTM and CDR2 ANQGSEA. This CDR3 comprises 12 residues. CDR3: CSTWGWTGELFF. The CDR3 DNA sequence: TGCAGCACCTGGGGATGGACCGGGGAGCTGTTTTTT.

This clonotype has a handful of counts. The rearrangement links TRBV29-1 to TRBJ1-2, with a weak D call TRBD1 (5 bases). Trimming removed 4 bases at V and 2 bases at J, with 11 bases between. The V gene's germline CDR1 is SQVTM and CDR2 ANQGSEA. The CDR3 covers 13 residues. CDR3 sequence: CSVAVGANYGYTF. In nucleotides, the CDR3 is TGCAGCGTTGCGGTTGGGGCCAACTATGGCTACACCTTC.

This clonotype was counted between two and nine times. The J gene is TRBJ2-5, the V gene TRBV7-8, with TRBD2 matching over 10 bases. Germline assignment: CDR1 SGHVS and CDR2 FQNEAQ. This CDR3 is 15 amino acids long. With V trimmed by 3 bases and J by 4 bases, 5 bases remained unmatched. The DNA for the CDR3 is TGTGCCAGCAGCTTCACTAGCGGGGATGGAGAGACCCAGTACTTC. As protein: CASSFTSGDGETQYF.

The chain couples TRBV19 to TRBJ1-5; D unclear. CDR1 LNHDA and CDR2 SQIVND come from the germline V gene (reference sequence). Trimming took 4 bases from V and 7 from J, leaving 8 bases between them. The CDR3 spans 12 residues. The CDR3 DNA reads TGTGCCAGTAGTAATCAGTGGCAGCCCCAGCATTTT. The encoded protein is CASSNQWQPQHF.

This chain connects TRBV4-2 to TRBJ2-1, with 10 bases matching TRBD1. The CDR3 loop spans 15 amino acids. V lost 4 bases to trimming and J lost 8 bases; unmatched junction nucleotides: 8. Germline CDR1 and CDR2: LGHNA and YNFKEQ. The CDR3 loop reads CASSLRQGAPYEQFF. The CDR3 nucleotides read TGTGCCAGCAGCCTTAGACAGGGGGCGCCCTATGAGCAGTTCTTC.

The V call is TRBV5-4, the J call TRBJ1-2; D not resolved. V was clipped by 0 bases and J by 4 bases, with 13 bases between them. This CDR3 contains 15 residues. Germline-derived CDR1 and CDR2 are SGHNT and YYREEE (reference sequence). CDR3 coding DNA: TGTGCCAGCAGCTTGGGTCCTGGACCGCCCTATGGCTACACCTTC. Translated, it gives CASSLGPGPPYGYTF.